This entry is about one T cell receptor (beta chain). This entry belongs to a study of blood T cell repertoires in COVID-19. The V gene's germline CDR1 is MNHNY and CDR2 SVGAGI (reference sequence). This CDR3 has 14 amino acids. V was pared by 0 bases and J by 4 bases, with 9 bases between. This table comes from immunoSEQ multiplex PCR, and its TCRdb copy is limited to in-frame clones, with some not included. The sample records about 250,000 clones, 80% to 90% being singletons. The sequenced material came from peripheral blood. J is TRBJ1-2 and V is TRBV6-6; no reliable D call. This TCR was recovered from a man older than 75 with acute or convalescent COVID-19. The CDR3, as DNA: TGTGCCAGCAGTTACTCGGGCGACACCTATGGCTACACCTTC. Translation gives CASSYSGDTYGYTF.